These 4 T cell receptor beta chains originate from one sample sequenced in a study of CXCR3-negative and CXCR3-positive naive CD8 T cells. The libraries of TRB cDNA were constructed through 5' RACE using UMI labels. For each CDR3 protein, TCRdb gives one entry from its re-call of the 5' RACE reads, without DNA. This listing includes around 81,000 distinct CDR3 sequences. The specimen sequenced was naive CXCR3- CD8+ T cells from blood. Subset meaning: CD45RO-CCR7+CD27+CD95- naive CD8+ T cells lacking CXCR3 (TNR3-). These receptor sequences come from a human donor in good health. Some clones in this sample may be carry-over from other donors' samples.

This clonotype ranks as medium-sized in terms of frequency. V gene TRBV29-1 combines with J gene TRBJ1-1. In germline, CDR1 is SQVTM, CDR2 ANQGSEA. The CDR3 spans 13 residues. The CDR3 loop reads CSVEWGMNTEAFF.

CDR3 loop: CASSLPGQGIHEQFF. The rearrangement uses TRBV7-9 and TRBJ2-1; no DNA is available, so the TRBD1 call from TCRdb remains unchecked. The CDR3 spans 15 residues. Germline V gene sequence: CDR1 SEHNR, CDR2 FQNEAQ (reference sequence).

V gene TRBV7-9 combines with J gene TRBJ1-2; TCRdb's D gene call, TRBD1, goes unchecked for lack of DNA. The CDR3 runs to 13 residues. Germline V gives CDR1 SEHNR, CDR2 FQNEAQ (reference sequence). The CDR3 region is CASSPRTAFDYTF.

The chain carries TRBV12-3 or TRBV12-4 and TRBJ2-5; lacking DNA, the TRBD2 call made by TCRdb goes unchecked. The length of the CDR3 is 15 residues. This CDR3 is CASGRGGRMQETQYF.